This TCR beta chain was retrieved from a study of Graves' ophthalmopathy and Graves' hyperthyroidism. This clonotype was observed a few times. Amplification of the TCR beta CDR3 regions used RNA transcripts (as template). A first-round RT-PCR used HTBI primers, followed by a second-round multiplex PCR. TCRdb independently ran MiXCR on the multiplex PCR reads; one entry per CDR3 protein. Of about 640,000 distinct CDR3 sequences in the sample, about 41% were seen once. The V gene's germline CDR1 is SQVTM and CDR2 ANQGSEA. Trimming left V 2 bases short and J 0 bases short, with 5 bases between. CDR3 length: 14 residues.

The receptor was derived from an adult man with Graves' ophthalmopathy. The gene calls are TRBV29-1 and TRBJ2-6; D ambiguous. The sample consisted of peripheral blood. In nucleotides, the CDR3 is TGCAGCGTTGAATTGGGCTCTGGGGCCAACGTCCTGACTTTC. It codes for CSVELGSGANVLTF. Full variable domain (rest looked up from reference TRBV29-1 and TRBJ2-6): SAVISQKPSRDICQRGTSLTIQCQVDSQVTMMFWYRQQPGQSLTLIATANQGSEATYESGFVIDKFPISRPNLTFSTLTVSNMSPEDSSIYLCSVELGSGANVLTFGAGSRLTVL.